This TCR beta chain was found in a study of cytomegalovirus exposure and HLA in healthy donors. The study's findings and limits: Some highly shared sequence variants likely arose as a pipeline artifact. Researchers reported in a later analysis that a missense DCLRE1C variant was tied to TCR beta V- and J-gene trimming. Earlier analysis found most TCR beta V segments productive about 90% or about 30% of the time.

A remark on this clone: Its antigen remains unknown.

The PCR employed 60 Vbeta primers together with 13 Jbeta primers. Clones were read by immunoSEQ multiplex PCR, and TCRdb kept only the in-frame ones, dropping some. The table has tens of thousands of clones, 72% seen once; the top ten hold 6.3%. The donors comprised healthy bone marrow donors. Germline loops: CDR1 MGHRA, CDR2 YSYEKL. This CDR3 is built from 17 residues. V was cut by 3 bases and J by 0 bases, with 17 bases left in between. V usage is TRBV4-1 and J usage is TRBJ1-2; D perhaps matches TRBD1 (5 bases). Material: PBMCs. The TCR sequence derives from a man between 25 and 39 years old in good health and CMV-seronegative. CDR3 DNA sequence: TGCGCCAGCAGCCACACTCTGACGACAGCAGCTAACTATGGCTACACCTTC. Protein: CASSHTLTTAANYGYTF.